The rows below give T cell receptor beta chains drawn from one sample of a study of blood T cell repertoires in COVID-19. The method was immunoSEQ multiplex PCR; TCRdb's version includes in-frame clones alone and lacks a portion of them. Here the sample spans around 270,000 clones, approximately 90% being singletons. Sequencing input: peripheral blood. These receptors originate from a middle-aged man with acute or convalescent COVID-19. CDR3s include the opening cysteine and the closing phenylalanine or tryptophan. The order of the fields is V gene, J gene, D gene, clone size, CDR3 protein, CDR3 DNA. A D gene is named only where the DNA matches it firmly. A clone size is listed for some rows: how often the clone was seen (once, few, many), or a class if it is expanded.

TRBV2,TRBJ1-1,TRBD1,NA,CASSVAGTGNTEAFF,TGTGCCAGCAGCGTAGCCGGGACAGGGAACACTGAAGCTTTCTTT
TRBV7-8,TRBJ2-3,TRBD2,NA,CASSPSGGSTDTQYF,TGTGCCAGCAGCCCCAGCGGGGGGAGCACAGATACGCAGTATTTT
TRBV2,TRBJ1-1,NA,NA,CASSLQGGFTEAFF,TGTGCCAGCAGTTTACAAGGAGGTTTCACTGAAGCTTTCTTT
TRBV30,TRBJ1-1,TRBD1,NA,CAWYPGGMNTEAFF,TGTGCCTGGTATCCAGGGGGCATGAACACTGAAGCTTTCTTT
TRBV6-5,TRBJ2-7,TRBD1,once,CASSRTGDEQYF,TGTGCCAGCAGCAGGACAGGGGACGAGCAGTACTTC
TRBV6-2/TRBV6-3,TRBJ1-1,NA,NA,CASSYQDRNTEAFF,TGTGCCAGCAGTTACCAGGACAGGAACACTGAAGCTTTCTTT
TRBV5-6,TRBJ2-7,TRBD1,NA,CASSLAGQANSYEQYF,TGTGCCAGCAGCTTGGCAGGACAGGCGAACTCCTACGAGCAGTACTTC
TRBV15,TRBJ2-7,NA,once,CATSRDRLEGRRQYF,TGTGCCACCAGCAGAGATCGTCTTGAGGGAAGGAGACAGTACTTC
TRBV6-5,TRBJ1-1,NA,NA,CASSSLLYGAEAFF,TGTGCCAGCAGTTCCTTACTCTACGGGGCTGAAGCTTTCTTT
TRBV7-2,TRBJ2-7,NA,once,CASSLLPRYEQYF,TGTGCCAGCAGCTTACTCCCCCGCTACGAGCAGTACTTC
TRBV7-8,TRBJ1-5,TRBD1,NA,CASSRFSRTGLSGNQPQHF,TGTGCCAGCAGCCGATTCTCGAGGACAGGGCTTTCTGGCAATCAGCCCCAGCATTTT
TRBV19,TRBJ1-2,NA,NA,CASSIGRGGGYGYTF,TGTGCCAGTAGTATAGGCCGCGGGGGAGGCTATGGCTACACCTTC
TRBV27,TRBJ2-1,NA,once,CASSAGHFNEQFF,TGTGCCAGCAGTGCCGGACACTTCAATGAGCAGTTCTTC
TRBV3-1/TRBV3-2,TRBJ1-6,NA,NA,CASSQVLNSPLHF,TGTGCCAGCAGCCAAGTCCTCAATTCACCCCTCCACTTT
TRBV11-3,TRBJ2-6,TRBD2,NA,CASSRAGSSGANVLTF,TGTGCCAGCAGCCGAGCGGGGAGCTCTGGGGCCAACGTCCTGACTTTC
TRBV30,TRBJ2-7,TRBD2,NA,CAWSRGLVTYEQYF,TGTGCCTGGAGTCGGGGACTAGTGACCTACGAGCAGTACTTC